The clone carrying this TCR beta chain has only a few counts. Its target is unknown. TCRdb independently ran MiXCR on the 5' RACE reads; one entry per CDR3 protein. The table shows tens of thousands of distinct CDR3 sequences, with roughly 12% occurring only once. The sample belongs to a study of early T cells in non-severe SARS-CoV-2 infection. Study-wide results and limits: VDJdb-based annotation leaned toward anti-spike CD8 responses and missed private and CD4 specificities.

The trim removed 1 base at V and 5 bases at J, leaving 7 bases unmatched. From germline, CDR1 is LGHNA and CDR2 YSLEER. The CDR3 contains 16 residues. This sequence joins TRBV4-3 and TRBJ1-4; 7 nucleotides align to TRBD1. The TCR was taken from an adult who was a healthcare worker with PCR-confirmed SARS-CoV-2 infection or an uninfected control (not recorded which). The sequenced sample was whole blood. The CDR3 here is CASSQAFQGGNEKLFF. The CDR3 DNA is TGCGCCAGCAGCCAAGCCTTCCAGGGGGGGAATGAAAAACTGTTTTTT.